The clone carrying this T cell receptor (beta chain) occurred many times. Antigen: not known. These data are taken from a study of naive and memory T cell subsets. Notes on the study in general: Gini index rose across naive, CM, EM and EMRA in CD4 and CD8. Over 95% of naive TCR sequences appeared only once after error correction, unlike memory subsets. Clonotypes are single alpha or beta chains, not paired receptors.

The beta constant-region primer was an equimolar mix of two oligonucleotides covering TRBC1 and TRBC2. Ligated cDNA was amplified by four rounds of PCR with nested alpha and beta constant-region primers and SP2. One entry per CDR3 protein, called by TCRdb with MiXCR from the UMI-ligation and nested PCR reads. The repertoire holds some 83,000 distinct CDR3 sequences, around 13% seen once, with approximately 0.93% in the top ten. The CDR3 runs to 15 residues. The V end lost 0 bases, the J end lost 9 bases, and 13 bases lay between the germline ends. CDR1 is SGDLS, CDR2 YYNGEE, per germline. V is TRBV9 and J is TRBJ1-6; D not certain. The material sequenced was central memory CD4+ T cells from blood. This TCR came from a human donor in good health. The CDR3 DNA reads as TGTGCCAGCAGCGTAGAATACGGTCAAGGTTCACCCCTCCACTTT. It encodes CASSVEYGQGSPLHF.